The clone carrying this TCR beta chain was detected a few times. CDR1 and CDR2 (germline): SQVTM, ANQGSEA. The V segment lost 5 bases and the J segment 5 bases; nucleotides outside the gene matches: 8. This CDR3 has 15 residues. The data belong to a study of blood T cells in healthy people across ages. At the level of the study: Using template switching, researchers captured about one barcoded beta molecule for each two T cells.

Drawing of peripheral blood yielded about 9.8 milliliters from each donor. Sample-barcoded 5' priming and a J-beta primer mix drove a second PCR of about 7 to 12 cycles. Each of the cDNA molecules was tagged by a template-switch adaptor with 12 random nucleotides. Every sample gave at least 2.5 million paired-end reads containing CDR3. TCRdb recomputed calls from the 5' RACE reads with MiXCR, one row per CDR3 protein. The sample lists about 570,000 distinct CDR3 sequences; 27% were seen once. The sample taken for sequencing was blood. The TCR comes from a woman in her 70s in good health. The chain has TRBV29-1 and TRBJ2-3, with TRBD2 matching over 12 bases. CDR3 nucleotide sequence: TGCAGCGTTAACAAACTAGCGGGGGGAGGAGATACGCAGTATTTT. Its translation is CSVNKLAGGGDTQYF.